These 10 T cell receptor beta chains were sequenced from one sample in a study of T cell repertoires in cytomegalovirus infection. From the reads, TCRdb called clonotypes with MiXCR, one entry per CDR3 protein. The table records 300,000 to 400,000 distinct CDR3 sequences, roughly 18% of them present only once. The sample comprised PBMCs. These receptors all stem from a human donor in good health (CMV status not recorded). Some clones in this sample may be carry-over from other donors' samples.

This clonotype was recorded a few times. The chain has TRBV6-2 or TRBV6-3 and TRBJ1-2, with a possible D match to TRBD1 (6 bases). CDR3 length: 14 amino acids. CDR1 is MNHEY, CDR2 SVGEGT, per germline. V was trimmed by 2 bases and J by 2 bases, leaving 9 bases between them. The CDR3 sequence is CASSYVQGNYGYTF. The CDR3, as DNA: TGTGCCAGCAGTTACGTCCAGGGGAACTATGGCTACACCTTC.

This clonotype has more than one count but fewer than ten. The chain employs TRBV6-2 or TRBV6-3 and TRBJ1-1; the D is unclear. Trimming took 3 bases from V and 1 from J, leaving 3 bases between them. CDR3 size: 12 residues. CDR1 is MNHEY, CDR2 SVGEGT, per germline. In nucleotides, the CDR3 is TGTGCCAGCAGTTATGCGAACACTGAAGCTTTCTTT. Encoded protein: CASSYANTEAFF.

This clonotype showed up just once. A much bigger clone sits one base away, suggesting this may be a read error. This chain joins TRBV6-2 or TRBV6-3 and TRBJ2-1, with D tentatively TRBD1 (5 bases). CDR1 is MNHEY, CDR2 SVGEGT, per germline. Trimming took 4 bases from V and 8 from J, leaving 18 bases between them. CDR3 length: 15 residues. The CDR3 loop reads CASSFHSQGLDEQFF. The DNA for the CDR3 is TGTGCCAGCAGTTTCCACTCCCAGGGTTTGGATGAGCAGTTCTTC.

The chain employs TRBV20-1 and TRBJ1-6; the D is unclear. Germline loops: CDR1 DFQATT, CDR2 SNEGSKA (reference sequence). This CDR3 comprises 13 residues. V dropped 5 bases and J dropped 8 bases, with 13 bases sitting between them. DNA of the CDR3: TGCAGTGCTCGCGGGTCGGTGGATTCACCCCTCCACTTT. Translated, it gives CSARGSVDSPLHF.

This sequence joins TRBV27 and TRBJ2-3; D uncertain. The CDR3 length is 14 residues. V lost 5 bases and J 2 bases, leaving 11 bases between the germline ends. Germline loops: CDR1 MNHEY, CDR2 SMNVEV (reference sequence). CDR3: CASSIMGDTDTQYF. The DNA of the CDR3 is TGTGCCAGCAGTATTATGGGCGACACAGATACGCAGTATTTT.

The chain couples TRBV12-3 or TRBV12-4 to TRBJ1-1, with D perhaps TRBD1 (6 bases). This CDR3 comprises 16 residues. V gave up 2 bases and J gave up 0 bases, with 13 bases separating them. The CDR3 here is CASSLRGAVMNTEAFF. The DNA for the CDR3 is TGTGCCAGCAGTTTAAGGGGGGCGGTCATGAACACTGAAGCTTTCTTT.

The rearrangement links TRBV7-9 to TRBJ1-4; D unclear. Germline V lookup: CDR1 SEHNR, CDR2 FQNEAQ (reference sequence). The CDR3 runs to 16 residues. Trimming left V 5 bases short and J 6 bases short, with 19 bases between. In DNA, the CDR3 is TGTGCCAGCAGCCCAACGCGGCGTAATCTCTATGAAAAACTGTTTTTT. This translates into CASSPTRRNLYEKLFF.

This clonotype was observed a few times. CDR3 sequence: CASSGQGIADTQYF. CDR3 coding DNA: TGTGCCAGCAGTGGGCAGGGAATCGCAGATACGCAGTATTTT. The rearrangement joins TRBV2 to TRBJ2-3; TRBD1 might be the D (5 bases). The CDR3 is 14 residues long. V lost 4 bases and J lost 4, with 12 bases in between. Germline lookup yields CDR1 SNHLY and CDR2 FYNNEI.

This clonotype has only a few counts. The V gene is TRBV20-1, the J gene TRBJ1-1, with D possibly being TRBD1 (5 bases). Germline assignment: CDR1 DFQATT and CDR2 SNEGSKA (reference sequence). V was shortened by 7 bases and J by 4 bases, with 16 bases between the two germline ends. This CDR3 spans 13 amino acids. In DNA, the CDR3 is TGCAGTGGCACCTGGGGCACTAGCACTGAAGCTTTCTTT. Protein sequence: CSGTWGTSTEAFF.

The CDR3 DNA follows: TGTGCCAGCAGCAGCACCCGGGACAGGCAAAGCTCTGGGGCCAACGTCCTGACTTTC. Its protein product is CASSSTRDRQSSGANVLTF. V and J are TRBV7-9 and TRBJ2-6; 8 nucleotides align to TRBD1. The length of the CDR3 is 19 residues. CDR1 and CDR2 from the germline V gene are SEHNR and FQNEAQ (reference sequence). V dropped 5 bases and J dropped 0; count of bases not matched to a gene: 12.